These T cell receptor beta chains were read from a single sample in a study of cytomegalovirus exposure and HLA in healthy donors. Method: immunoSEQ multiplex PCR; TCRdb's copy keeps in-frame clones and lacks some. Its listing shows about 120,000 clones. The sequenced material came from PBMCs. The receptors come from a man younger than 30 in good health and CMV-seronegative. Both conserved end residues are part of each CDR3. The D gene is left open where the match is weak.

v_call	d_call	j_call	cdr3_length	cdr3_aa	cdr3_nt
TRBV7-3	NA	TRBJ2-5	13	CASSGAPQETQYF	TGTGCCAGTTCGGGAGCACCCCAAGAGACCCAGTACTTC
TRBV19	TRBD2	TRBJ2-5	14	CASSIVPGGETQYF	TGTGCCAGTAGTATAGTTCCGGGAGGAGAGACCCAGTACTTC
TRBV7-3	NA	TRBJ2-4	15	CASSLIGAGGSIQYF	TGTGCCAGCAGCTTAATCGGGGCAGGGGGGAGCATTCAGTACTTC
TRBV4-1	NA	TRBJ1-1	14	CASSQDGGIRWAFF	TGCGCCAGCAGCCAAGATGGGGGGATCCGGTGGGCTTTCTTT
TRBV7-8	NA	TRBJ2-2	16	CASSLLTSTGTGELFF	TGTGCCAGCAGCTTACTAACTAGCACGGGCACCGGGGAGCTGTTTTTT
TRBV6-4	TRBD1	TRBJ1-2	13	CASSETGGYGYTF	TGTGCCAGCAGCGAGACAGGGGGCTATGGCTACACCTTC
TRBV7-2	NA	TRBJ2-3	12	CASSLFTDTQYF	TGTGCCAGCAGCCTATTCACAGATACGCAGTATTTT
TRBV9	NA	TRBJ2-3	14	CASSQLTSRDTQYF	TGTGCCAGCAGCCAATTGACTAGTCGGGATACGCAGTATTTT
TRBV4-3	TRBD2	TRBJ2-2	16	CASRRTSGVNTGELFF	TGCGCCAGCCGGCGGACTAGCGGGGTGAACACCGGGGAGCTGTTTTTT
TRBV7-2	NA	TRBJ1-1	13	CASRQQGVTEAFF	TGTGCCAGCAGACAACAGGGTGTCACTGAAGCTTTCTTT
TRBV15	TRBD1	TRBJ1-2	15	CATSGARQGAGGYTF	TGTGCCACCAGCGGGGCTAGACAGGGGGCAGGTGGCTACACCTTC
TRBV9	TRBD1	TRBJ1-4	15	CASSVGTATNEKLFF	TGTGCCAGCAGCGTCGGGACAGCAACTAATGAAAAACTGTTTTTT
TRBV9	TRBD1	TRBJ2-7	13	CASSVSGGYEQYF	TGTGCCAGCAGCGTGTCAGGGGGTTACGAGCAGTACTTC
TRBV7-6	TRBD1	TRBJ1-2	13	CASSLETGAGYTF	TGTGCCAGCAGCTTAGAAACAGGGGCTGGCTACACCTTC
TRBV7-2	NA	TRBJ1-4	15	CASSHGPSGNEKLFF	TGTGCCAGCAGCCACGGCCCTAGCGGGAATGAAAAACTGTTTTTT
TRBV19	TRBD2	TRBJ2-5	15	CASRRTSGTQETQYF	TGTGCCAGTAGACGGACTAGCGGGACCCAAGAGACCCAGTACTTC
TRBV7-9	TRBD1	TRBJ1-5	15	CASSLGTGVYQPQHF	TGTGCCAGCAGCTTAGGTACAGGGGTTTATCAGCCCCAGCATTTT
TRBV28	TRBD1	TRBJ1-2	15	CASSQDRGRWEGYTF	TGTGCCAGCAGTCAAGACAGGGGGCGATGGGAAGGCTACACCTTC
TRBV7-2	NA	TRBJ1-2	16	CASSLGSGQGGAGYTF	TGTGCCAGCAGCTTAGGGTCAGGGCAGGGCGGAGCTGGCTACACCTTC
TRBV7-2	TRBD2	TRBJ2-3	17	CASSPRTSGSHPDTQYF	TGTGCCAGCAGCCCCCGGACTAGCGGGAGTCATCCAGATACGCAGTATTTT
TRBV19	TRBD1	TRBJ2-1	19	CASSIGLLFGTATYNEQFF	TGTGCCAGTAGTATCGGTCTCCTGTTCGGGACAGCTACCTACAATGAGCAGTTCTTC
TRBV29-1	TRBD1	TRBJ2-7	14	CSVATGVYGYEQYF	TGCAGCGTTGCTACAGGGGTATACGGCTACGAGCAGTACTTC
TRBV28	NA	TRBJ1-2	15	CASSSIQGFNYGYTF	TGTGCCAGCAGTTCAATACAGGGTTTCAACTATGGCTACACCTTC
TRBV25-1	NA	TRBJ1-1	12	CASSQVNTEAFF	TGTGCCAGCTCCCAGGTGAACACTGAAGCTTTCTTT
TRBV28	TRBD1	TRBJ1-1	12	CASSLRGQEAFF	TGTGCCAGCAGTTTGAGGGGGCAGGAAGCTTTCTTT
TRBV2	NA	TRBJ1-2	12	CASTGGLYGYTF	TGTGCCAGCACGGGGGGGCTCTATGGCTACACCTTC
TRBV5-1	NA	TRBJ2-5	11	CASSQQETQYF	TGCGCCAGCAGCCAACAAGAGACCCAGTACTTC
TRBV9	TRBD2	TRBJ2-7	15	CASSVEAGGPNEQYF	TGTGCCAGCAGCGTAGAGGCGGGAGGGCCTAACGAGCAGTACTTC
TRBV5-1	NA	TRBJ1-6	15	CASSSAQGNNSPLHF	TGCGCCAGCAGCTCAGCACAGGGTAATAATTCACCCCTCCACTTT
TRBV7-2	TRBD1	TRBJ2-5	15	CASSRPGTGQETQYF	TGTGCCAGCAGCCGACCCGGGACAGGGCAAGAGACCCAGTACTTC
TRBV30	NA	TRBJ2-1	14	CAWRSGTKRDEQFF	TGTGCCTGGCGGTCGGGTACCAAGAGGGATGAGCAGTTCTTC
TRBV11-2	NA	TRBJ1-1	13	CASSYREGTEAFF	TGTGCCAGCAGTTACAGGGAGGGCACTGAAGCTTTCTTT
TRBV4-1	TRBD1	TRBJ2-7	15	CASSLARTGAYEQYF	TGCGCCAGCAGCCTGGCTAGGACAGGGGCGTACGAGCAGTACTTC
TRBV7-9	NA	TRBJ1-2	13	CASSQQGSDGYTF	TGTGCCAGCAGCCAACAGGGTTCGGATGGCTACACCTTC
TRBV9	NA	TRBJ1-4	15	CASSVDFGNNEKLFF	TGTGCCAGCAGCGTAGATTTCGGGAACAATGAAAAACTGTTTTTT
TRBV29-1	NA	TRBJ2-3	14	CSVVVGGVPDTQYF	TGCAGCGTTGTTGTCGGCGGCGTACCAGATACGCAGTATTTT
TRBV5-1	NA	TRBJ2-2	15	CASSYGTTNTGELFF	TGCGCCAGCAGCTATGGGACAACGAACACCGGGGAGCTGTTTTTT
TRBV7-2	TRBD1	TRBJ2-5	14	CASSLNQGVETQYF	TGTGCCAGCAGCCTCAACCAGGGGGTAGAGACCCAGTACTTC
TRBV7-2	NA	TRBJ2-7	13	CASSLGASYEQYF	TGTGCCAGCAGCTTAGGCGCATCCTACGAGCAGTACTTC
TRBV7-9	NA	TRBJ1-1	17	CASSLRGGFGVNTEAFF	TGTGCCAGCAGCTTAAGGGGGGGGTTCGGGGTGAACACTGAAGCTTTCTTT
TRBV30	NA	TRBJ1-5	15	CAWTRGGAPPQPQHF	TGTGCCTGGACTCGAGGTGGGGCGCCCCCTCAGCCCCAGCATTTT
TRBV9	TRBD2	TRBJ2-5	17	CASSGQIQTSGIETQYF	TGTGCCAGCAGCGGCCAAATACAGACTAGCGGTATTGAGACCCAGTACTTC
TRBV13	TRBD1	TRBJ1-4	14	CASREGTVNEKLFF	TGTGCCAGCAGGGAAGGGACAGTTAATGAAAAACTGTTTTTT
TRBV19	NA	TRBJ1-6	13	CASSIVGGSPLHF	TGTGCCAGTAGTATAGTCGGCGGCTCACCCCTCCACTTT